The rows below give T cell receptor beta chains drawn from one sample of a study of shared clonotypes between healthy human individuals. Profiling relied on immunoSEQ multiplex PCR, and the TCRdb table lists in-frame clones only, not all of them. The sample holds around 2.5 million clones, roughly 93% seen once. Source material: naive CD4+ T cells from PBMCs. These receptor sequences come from a man aged 18 to 29 in good health. Some clones in this sample may be carry-over from other donors' samples. CDR3s include the opening cysteine and the closing phenylalanine or tryptophan. Fields, in order: clone size, J gene, D gene, V gene, CDR3 protein, CDR3 DNA. The D gene is left open where the match is weak. Size is omitted from some rows. Given values are once, few, many or a class for expanded clones.

clone_size: -; j_call: TRBJ2-3; d_call: -; v_call: TRBV28; cdr3_aa: CASLDRRRGDTQYF; cdr3_nt: TGTGCCAGCCTGGACCGACGAAGAGGAGATACGCAGTATTTT
clone_size: once; j_call: TRBJ1-1; d_call: -; v_call: TRBV6-1; cdr3_aa: CASKLHRENWAFF; cdr3_nt: TGTGCCAGCAAATTGCACAGGGAGAACTGGGCTTTCTTT
clone_size: -; j_call: TRBJ2-3; d_call: -; v_call: TRBV5-1; cdr3_aa: CASSSQGGTDTQYF; cdr3_nt: TGCGCCAGCAGCTCGCAGGGGGGGACAGATACGCAGTATTTT
clone_size: -; j_call: TRBJ2-1; d_call: TRBD2; v_call: TRBV6-1; cdr3_aa: CASRLAGGNEQFF; cdr3_nt: TGTGCCAGCAGGCTAGCGGGAGGGAATGAGCAGTTCTTC
clone_size: -; j_call: TRBJ2-7; d_call: TRBD2; v_call: TRBV28; cdr3_aa: CASSLLIPQRESYEQYF; cdr3_nt: TGTGCCAGCAGTTTACTGATTCCCCAGCGGGAGTCCTACGAGCAGTACTTC
clone_size: -; j_call: TRBJ2-1; d_call: -; v_call: TRBV7-2; cdr3_aa: CASSLGPFVSYNEQFF; cdr3_nt: TGTGCCAGCAGCTTAGGGCCCTTTGTGAGTTACAATGAGCAGTTCTTC
clone_size: few; j_call: TRBJ2-1; d_call: -; v_call: TRBV2; cdr3_aa: CASSLHNEQFF; cdr3_nt: TGTGCCAGCAGTTTACACAATGAGCAGTTCTTC
clone_size: -; j_call: TRBJ1-4; d_call: TRBD1; v_call: TRBV5-1; cdr3_aa: CASTPGGQGFGTNEKLFF; cdr3_nt: TGCGCCAGCACCCCAGGGGGACAGGGTTTTGGAACTAATGAAAAACTGTTTTTT
clone_size: -; j_call: TRBJ1-1; d_call: -; v_call: TRBV5-4; cdr3_aa: CASSWDRMNTEAFF; cdr3_nt: TGTGCCAGCAGCTGGGACCGAATGAACACTGAAGCTTTCTTT
clone_size: -; j_call: TRBJ2-7; d_call: TRBD1; v_call: TRBV25-1; cdr3_aa: CASSDRVLSNEQYF; cdr3_nt: TGTGCCAGCTCGGACAGGGTTCTGTCCAACGAGCAGTACTTC
clone_size: -; j_call: TRBJ1-6; d_call: -; v_call: TRBV4-3; cdr3_aa: CASSLGGSPLHF; cdr3_nt: TGCGCCAGCAGCTTAGGGGGATCACCCCTCCACTTT
clone_size: -; j_call: TRBJ1-2; d_call: -; v_call: TRBV28; cdr3_aa: CASRIPGLFDGYTF; cdr3_nt: TGTGCCAGCAGAATCCCGGGGTTGTTCGATGGCTACACCTTC
clone_size: -; j_call: TRBJ1-4; d_call: -; v_call: TRBV19; cdr3_aa: CASSPRYEKLFF; cdr3_nt: TGTGCCAGTAGTCCCCGCTATGAAAAACTGTTTTTT
clone_size: -; j_call: TRBJ2-1; d_call: -; v_call: TRBV7-2; cdr3_aa: CASSLTLDNEQFF; cdr3_nt: TGTGCCAGCAGCTTAACCCTAGACAATGAGCAGTTCTTC
clone_size: -; j_call: TRBJ1-2; d_call: -; v_call: TRBV7-9; cdr3_aa: CASSRDLTGYYTF; cdr3_nt: TGTGCCAGCAGTCGTGACTTAACAGGGTACTACACCTTC
clone_size: -; j_call: TRBJ2-7; d_call: TRBD2; v_call: TRBV11-2; cdr3_aa: CASSAGLAGFYEQYF; cdr3_nt: TGTGCCAGCAGCGCGGGACTAGCGGGTTTCTACGAGCAGTACTTC
clone_size: -; j_call: TRBJ2-7; d_call: TRBD1; v_call: TRBV6-5; cdr3_aa: CASSYPGQGGEQYF; cdr3_nt: TGTGCCAGCAGTTACCCGGGACAGGGAGGCGAGCAGTACTTC
clone_size: -; j_call: TRBJ2-5; d_call: -; v_call: TRBV5-1; cdr3_aa: CASSLVVEETQYF; cdr3_nt: TGCGCCAGCAGCTTGGTGGTGGAGGAGACCCAGTACTTC
clone_size: -; j_call: TRBJ2-1; d_call: -; v_call: TRBV27; cdr3_aa: CASSPISYNEQFF; cdr3_nt: TGTGCCAGCAGCCCTATCTCCTACAATGAGCAGTTCTTC
clone_size: once; j_call: TRBJ2-1; d_call: TRBD2; v_call: TRBV28; cdr3_aa: CASKQPGLGFYEQFF; cdr3_nt: TGTGCCAGCAAACAACCGGGACTAGGATTTTATGAGCAGTTCTTC
clone_size: -; j_call: TRBJ2-7; d_call: TRBD1; v_call: TRBV5-6; cdr3_aa: CASGQGLQREQYF; cdr3_nt: TGTGCCAGCGGACAGGGGCTTCAAAGGGAGCAGTACTTC
clone_size: -; j_call: TRBJ1-2; d_call: -; v_call: TRBV5-4; cdr3_aa: CASSSTRIQDGYTF; cdr3_nt: TGTGCCAGCAGCTCTACGAGGATCCAGGATGGCTACACCTTC
clone_size: -; j_call: TRBJ2-5; d_call: -; v_call: TRBV9; cdr3_aa: CASSVVERETQYF; cdr3_nt: TGTGCCAGCAGCGTAGTAGAGCGAGAGACCCAGTACTTC
clone_size: -; j_call: TRBJ2-7; d_call: TRBD1; v_call: TRBV7-6; cdr3_aa: CASSRDRDHEQYF; cdr3_nt: TGTGCCAGCAGTCGGGACAGGGACCACGAGCAGTACTTC
clone_size: -; j_call: TRBJ2-7; d_call: -; v_call: TRBV19; cdr3_aa: CASSMTSAAIYEQYF; cdr3_nt: TGTGCCAGTAGTATGACCTCGGCAGCTATCTACGAGCAGTACTTC
clone_size: once; j_call: TRBJ2-7; d_call: -; v_call: TRBV2; cdr3_aa: CASRDSGASYEQYF; cdr3_nt: TGTGCCAGCAGGGACAGCGGGGCCTCCTACGAGCAGTACTTC
clone_size: -; j_call: TRBJ1-1; d_call: -; v_call: TRBV18; cdr3_aa: CASSPASVNTEAFF; cdr3_nt: TGTGCCAGCTCACCGGCCAGTGTGAACACTGAAGCTTTCTTT
clone_size: -; j_call: TRBJ2-7; d_call: -; v_call: TRBV7-9; cdr3_aa: CASSLAGSSEQYF; cdr3_nt: TGTGCCAGCAGCTTGGCAGGGTCGAGCGAGCAGTACTTC
clone_size: -; j_call: TRBJ2-7; d_call: TRBD1; v_call: TRBV2; cdr3_aa: CASKRGPYEQYF; cdr3_nt: TGTGCCAGCAAAAGGGGGCCCTACGAGCAGTACTTC
clone_size: -; j_call: TRBJ1-2; d_call: -; v_call: TRBV28; cdr3_aa: CASSRQDGRNYGYTF; cdr3_nt: TGTGCCAGCAGTCGACAGGACGGTAGAAACTATGGCTACACCTTC
clone_size: -; j_call: TRBJ1-3; d_call: -; v_call: TRBV6-5; cdr3_aa: CASSYSQGPSGNTIYF; cdr3_nt: TGTGCCAGCAGTTACTCCCAGGGACCCTCTGGAAACACCATATATTTT
clone_size: -; j_call: TRBJ2-7; d_call: TRBD2; v_call: TRBV29-1; cdr3_aa: CSVGTSSGYEQYF; cdr3_nt: TGCAGCGTTGGGACTAGCAGTGGGTACGAGCAGTACTTC
clone_size: once; j_call: TRBJ2-4; d_call: -; v_call: TRBV4-1; cdr3_aa: CASSQVSTVPLWYF; cdr3_nt: TGCGCCAGCAGCCAAGTTTCGACAGTACCGCTTTGGTACTTC
clone_size: -; j_call: TRBJ2-4; d_call: -; v_call: TRBV7-2; cdr3_aa: CASSPTSVAKNIQYF; cdr3_nt: TGTGCCAGCAGCCCCACGTCCGTAGCCAAAAACATTCAGTACTTC
clone_size: -; j_call: TRBJ1-2; d_call: TRBD1; v_call: TRBV5-6; cdr3_aa: CASSLDRGLGYTF; cdr3_nt: TGTGCCAGCAGCCTGGACAGGGGGCTTGGCTACACCTTC
clone_size: -; j_call: TRBJ1-5; d_call: -; v_call: TRBV19; cdr3_aa: CASSWEGKNQPQHF; cdr3_nt: TGTGCCAGTAGTTGGGAGGGGAAGAATCAGCCCCAGCATTTT
clone_size: once; j_call: TRBJ2-1; d_call: -; v_call: TRBV27; cdr3_aa: CASSRTQIADNEQFF; cdr3_nt: TGTGCCAGCAGCCGGACTCAGATAGCGGACAATGAGCAGTTCTTC
clone_size: -; j_call: TRBJ2-1; d_call: TRBD2; v_call: TRBV30; cdr3_aa: CAWSGPHLSGRAYNEQFF; cdr3_nt: TGTGCCTGGAGTGGACCGCATCTTAGCGGGAGGGCCTACAATGAGCAGTTCTTC
clone_size: -; j_call: TRBJ2-7; d_call: -; v_call: TRBV4-1; cdr3_aa: CASSQGGGSYEQYF; cdr3_nt: TGCGCCAGCAGCCAAGGGGGCGGCTCCTACGAGCAGTACTTC
clone_size: -; j_call: TRBJ1-2; d_call: TRBD1; v_call: TRBV28; cdr3_aa: CASHRGVEAYGYTF; cdr3_nt: TGTGCCAGCCACAGGGGGGTGGAGGCCTATGGCTACACCTTC